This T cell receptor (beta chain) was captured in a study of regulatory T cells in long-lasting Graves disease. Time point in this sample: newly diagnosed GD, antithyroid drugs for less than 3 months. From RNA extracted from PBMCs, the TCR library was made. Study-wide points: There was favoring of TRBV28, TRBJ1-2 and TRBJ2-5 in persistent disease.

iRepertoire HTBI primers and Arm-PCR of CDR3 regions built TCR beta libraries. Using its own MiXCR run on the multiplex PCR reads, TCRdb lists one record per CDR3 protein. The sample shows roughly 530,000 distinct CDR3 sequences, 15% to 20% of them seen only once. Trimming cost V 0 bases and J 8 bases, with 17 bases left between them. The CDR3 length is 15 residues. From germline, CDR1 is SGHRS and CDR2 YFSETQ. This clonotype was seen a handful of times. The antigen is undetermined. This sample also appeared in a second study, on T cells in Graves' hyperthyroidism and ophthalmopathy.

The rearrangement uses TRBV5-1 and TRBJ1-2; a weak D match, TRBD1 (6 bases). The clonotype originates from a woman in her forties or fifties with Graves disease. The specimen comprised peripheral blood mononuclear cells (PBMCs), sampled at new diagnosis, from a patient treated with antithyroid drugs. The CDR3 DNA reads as TGCGCCAGCAGCTTGGGGACAGAACTACCCGGGGGCTACACCTTC. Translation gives CASSLGTELPGGYTF.